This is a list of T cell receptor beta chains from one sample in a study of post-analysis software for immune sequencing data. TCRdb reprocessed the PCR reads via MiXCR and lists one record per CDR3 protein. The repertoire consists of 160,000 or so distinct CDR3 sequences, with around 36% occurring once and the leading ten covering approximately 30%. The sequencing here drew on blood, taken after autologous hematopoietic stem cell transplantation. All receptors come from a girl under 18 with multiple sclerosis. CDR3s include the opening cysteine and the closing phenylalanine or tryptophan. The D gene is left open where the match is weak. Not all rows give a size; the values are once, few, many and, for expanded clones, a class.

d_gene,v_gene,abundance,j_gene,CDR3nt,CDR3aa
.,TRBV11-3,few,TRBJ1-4,TGTGCCAGCAGCTTAAAAACTGAGGGATCTAATGAAAAACTGTTTTTT,CASSLKTEGSNEKLFF
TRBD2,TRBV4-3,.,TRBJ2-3,TGCGCCAGCAGCCAAGCGGGGTGGCTAGCGGGAGCCACAGATACGCAGTATTTT,CASSQAGWLAGATDTQYF
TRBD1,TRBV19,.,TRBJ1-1,TGTGCCAGTAGTATAGAAGGGACAGGGGCCTCCGAAGCTTTCTTT,CASSIEGTGASEAFF
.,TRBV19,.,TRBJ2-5,TGTGCCAGTAACCCCGGGGAGCAACACGGGACCCCTCCGGGAGAGACCCAGTACTTC,CASNPGEQHGTPPGETQYF
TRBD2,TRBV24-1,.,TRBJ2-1,TGTGCCACCAGTGATGGGGGACGAGCGGGAGGGCCAGGGAATGAGCAGTTCTTC,CATSDGGRAGGPGNEQFF
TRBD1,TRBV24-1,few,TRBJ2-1,TGTGCCACCAGTGATACCAGGGGGCCTTCCTACAATGAGCAGTTCTTC,CATSDTRGPSYNEQFF
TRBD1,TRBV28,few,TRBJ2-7,TGTGCCAGCAGTGCCTCCGGGACAGGAGGCTACGAGCAGTACTTC,CASSASGTGGYEQYF
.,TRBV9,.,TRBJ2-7,TGTGCCAGCAGCGTAGCATCAGGGGCCGAGCAGTACTTC,CASSVASGAEQYF
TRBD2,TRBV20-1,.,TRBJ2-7,TGCAGTGCTAGGGTTCTGGCTAGCGGGATGGGGTACAATGAGCAGTACTTC,CSARVLASGMGYNEQYF
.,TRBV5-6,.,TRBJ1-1,TGTGCCAGCAGCTTGGGCCCAGGAGAGGGGGAGACTGAAGCTTTCTTT,CASSLGPGEGETEAFF
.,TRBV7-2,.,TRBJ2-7,TGTGCCAGCAGCTCAAGGAGCAGGGGAAGCTCCTACGAGCAGTACTTC,CASSSRSRGSSYEQYF
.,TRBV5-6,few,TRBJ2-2,TGTGCCAGCAGCTTCCCACAGGCCCCTGACACCGGGGAGCTGTTTTTT,CASSFPQAPDTGELFF
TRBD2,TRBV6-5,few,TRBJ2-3,TGTGCCAGCAGAGCGGGACTAGCGAGTTTCACAGATACGCAGTATTTT,CASRAGLASFTDTQYF
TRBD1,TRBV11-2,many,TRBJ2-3,TGTGCCAGCAGCCCCAGAACAGGGGGCACAGATACGCAGTATTTT,CASSPRTGGTDTQYF
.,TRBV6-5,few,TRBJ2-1,TGTGCCAGCAGTTACTTCCCAGACAGCTACAATGAGCAGTTCTTC,CASSYFPDSYNEQFF
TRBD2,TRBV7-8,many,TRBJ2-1,TGTGCCAGCAGCTTAGAGGGGACGGGGGGTGATGAGCAGTTCTTC,CASSLEGTGGDEQFF
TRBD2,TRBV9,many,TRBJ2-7,TGTGCCAGCAGCGTAGCGGCTAGCGGGAGTCCCTACGAGCAGTACTTC,CASSVAASGSPYEQYF
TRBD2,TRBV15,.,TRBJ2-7,TGTGCCACCAGCAGAGACCGACGATTAAGGACTAGCGGAGACTACGAGCAGTACTTC,CATSRDRRLRTSGDYEQYF
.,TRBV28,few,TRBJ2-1,TGTGCCAGCAGCCCGGCCGTCTACAATGAGCAGTTCTTC,CASSPAVYNEQFF
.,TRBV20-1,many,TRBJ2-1,TGCAGTGCCAAGGAAGGCGGGGATTACAATGAGCAGTTCTTC,CSAKEGGDYNEQFF
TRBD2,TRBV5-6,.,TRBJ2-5,TGTGCCAGCAGCTTCGGACTAGCGGAACAAGAGACCCAGTACTTC,CASSFGLAEQETQYF
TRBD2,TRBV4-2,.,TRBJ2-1,TGTGCCAGCAGCCAAGGAGGGACTAGCGGGGACGCCGGGTATGAGCAGTTCTTC,CASSQGGTSGDAGYEQFF
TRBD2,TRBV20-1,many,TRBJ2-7,TGCAGTGCTAGGGCGGGGCCTAGCGGCTCCTACGAGCAGTACTTC,CSARAGPSGSYEQYF
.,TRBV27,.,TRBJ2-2,TGTGCCAGCAGAACAAGGAGGGCCACCGGGGAGCTGTTTTTT,CASRTRRATGELFF
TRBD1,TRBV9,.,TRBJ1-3,TGTGCCAGCAGCGTAGACCCAGGGACAGGCCCTGGAAACACCATATATTTT,CASSVDPGTGPGNTIYF
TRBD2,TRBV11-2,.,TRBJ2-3,TGTGCCAGCAGCTTAAACTGGGAAGGGACTAGCGGTCACGTAAGCACAGATACGCAGTATTTT,CASSLNWEGTSGHVSTDTQYF
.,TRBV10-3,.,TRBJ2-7,TGTGCCATGCGGGACAATTTGGACGAGCAGTACTTC,CAMRDNLDEQYF
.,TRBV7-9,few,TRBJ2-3,TGTGCCAGCAGCTTAGCCCCCCTAGCGAGCAGCACAGATACGCAGTATTTT,CASSLAPLASSTDTQYF
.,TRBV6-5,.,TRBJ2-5,TGTGCCAGCAGCCCACGACGAGGGGAGGAGACCCAGTACTTC,CASSPRRGEETQYF
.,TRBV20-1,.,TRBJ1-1,TGCAGTGCTAGACCCCCGAGACAGGATTACACTGAAGCTTTCTTT,CSARPPRQDYTEAFF
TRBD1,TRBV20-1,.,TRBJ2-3,TGCAGTGCTAGGCTCGGGGACAGTTTCACAGATACGCAGTATTTT,CSARLGDSFTDTQYF
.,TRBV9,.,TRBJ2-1,TGTGCCAGCAGCGTAGAACTCCGGTTCTCCTACAATGAGCAGTTCTTC,CASSVELRFSYNEQFF
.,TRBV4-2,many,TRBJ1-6,TGTGCCAGCAGCCACCCCGGATTGGGTTCACCCCTCCACTTT,CASSHPGLGSPLHF